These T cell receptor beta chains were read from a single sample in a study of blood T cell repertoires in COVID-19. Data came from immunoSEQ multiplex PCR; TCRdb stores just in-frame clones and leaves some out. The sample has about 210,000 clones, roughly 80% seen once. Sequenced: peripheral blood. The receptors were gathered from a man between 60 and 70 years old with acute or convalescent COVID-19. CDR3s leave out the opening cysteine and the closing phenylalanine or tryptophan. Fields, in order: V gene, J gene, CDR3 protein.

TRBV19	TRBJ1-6	ASSKTGGGLNSPLH
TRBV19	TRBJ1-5	ASSMGWTGEYQPQH
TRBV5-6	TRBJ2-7	ASSLGTALYEQY
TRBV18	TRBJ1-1	ASSLNPGTGRTTEAF
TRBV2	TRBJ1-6	ASSEYGSNSPLH
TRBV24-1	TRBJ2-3	ATSDSTRGGPDTQY
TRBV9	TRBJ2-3	ASSASSGGYDTQY
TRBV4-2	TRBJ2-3	ASSQERTGGTDTQY
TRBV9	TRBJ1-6	ASSVTGGIVDSPLH
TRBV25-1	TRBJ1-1	ASSADNRVNTEAF
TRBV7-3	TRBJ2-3	ASSPLAGGRDTQY
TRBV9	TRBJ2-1	ASSPKLAGYYNEQF
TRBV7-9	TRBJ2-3	ASSSGLADTDTQY
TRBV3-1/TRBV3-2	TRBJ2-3	ASSRTRVTDTQY
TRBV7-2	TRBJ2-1	ASSSTSGSFDEQF
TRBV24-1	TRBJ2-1	ATSESGLVGNEQF
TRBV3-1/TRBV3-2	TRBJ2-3	ASSQGERRAGDTQY
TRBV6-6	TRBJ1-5	ASSYSTGGSNQPQH
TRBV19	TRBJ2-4	ASSRGGPSKNIQY
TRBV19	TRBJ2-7	ASSQGLAAYEQY
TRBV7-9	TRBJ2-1	ASSKGLAGFRNEQF
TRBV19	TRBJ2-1	ASSIGQGVWNEQF
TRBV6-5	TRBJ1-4	ASSYTGTTNEKLF
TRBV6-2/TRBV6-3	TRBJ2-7	ASSFDRVEQY
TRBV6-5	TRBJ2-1	ASTPVPYEQF
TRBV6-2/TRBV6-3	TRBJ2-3	ASSYIQTTDTQY
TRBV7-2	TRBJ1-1	ASSYRRGGATEAF
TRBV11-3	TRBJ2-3	ASSLVGISGGTDTQY
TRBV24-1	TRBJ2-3	ATSEPGLDTQY
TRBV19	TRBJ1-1	ASSGDRGRTEAF
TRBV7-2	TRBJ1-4	ASSLTGTGRITNEKLF
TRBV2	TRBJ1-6	ASSQGGASPLH
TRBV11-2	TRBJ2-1	ASSPSGSSYNEQF
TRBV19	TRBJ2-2	ASKGVRAGAGELF
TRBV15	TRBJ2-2	ATSKSMGGAYTGELF
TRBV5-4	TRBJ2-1	ASSFTGQGYNEQF
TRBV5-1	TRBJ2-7	ASSAPGHDTYEQY
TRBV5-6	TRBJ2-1	ASSLGGLSYNEQF
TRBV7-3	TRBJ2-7	ASSLGLAGVGEQY
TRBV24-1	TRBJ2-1	ATSDPRTGGRNEQF
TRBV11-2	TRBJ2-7	ASSLEGISLYEQY
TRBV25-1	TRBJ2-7	ASSASGGAYEQY
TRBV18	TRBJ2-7	ASSPPDRGLDEQY
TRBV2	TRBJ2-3	ASLAGSTDTRY
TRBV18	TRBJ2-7	ASSPSPSDSYEQY
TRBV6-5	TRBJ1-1	ASSHPELNTEAF
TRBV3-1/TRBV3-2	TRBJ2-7	ASSQYGAGNYEQY
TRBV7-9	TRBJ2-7	ASSLGASGEQY
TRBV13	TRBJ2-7	ASSLGGQGAYEQY
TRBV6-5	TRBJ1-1	ASSYTRNTEAF
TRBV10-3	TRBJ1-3	AISETVNSGNTIY
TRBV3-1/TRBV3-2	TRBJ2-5	ASSQGGGRSWVETQY
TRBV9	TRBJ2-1	ASSPRTSPYNEQF
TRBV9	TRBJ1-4	ASSPTGAANEKLF
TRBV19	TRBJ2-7	ASSPSQDRVEQEQY
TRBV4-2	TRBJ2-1	ASSPRGNNEQF
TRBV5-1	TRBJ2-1	ASSAWTSRGYNEQF